Listed below are T cell receptor beta chains from one sample, sequenced in a study of blood T cell repertoires in COVID-19. Assay: immunoSEQ multiplex PCR; the TCRdb copy retains only in-frame clones and omits some. The table has about 120,000 clones, roughly four fifths seen once. The sequenced material came from peripheral blood. The receptors originated from a man between 70 and 80 years old with active or convalescent COVID-19. The CDR3 runs from the conserved cysteine through the conserved F or W. D genes are given only for firm matches. The size of a clone is reported for some rows only, either as once, few or many, or as a class for expanded clones.

>NA|TRBV5-5|TRBJ2-7|NA
CASSWQPTRSSYEQYF
TGTGCCAGCAGCTGGCAACCTACTCGGAGCTCCTACGAGCAGTACTTC
>NA|TRBV29-1|TRBJ1-1|NA
CSGLKQENTEAFF
TGCAGCGGTCTCAAACAGGAGAACACTGAAGCTTTCTTT
>NA|TRBV4-3|TRBJ1-1|NA
CASSQDFRGTEAFF
TGCGCCAGCAGCCAAGATTTTAGGGGGACTGAAGCTTTCTTT
>few|TRBV9|TRBJ1-1|NA
CASSQNIGGATEAFF
TGTGCCAGCAGCCAGAACATCGGAGGTGCCACTGAAGCTTTCTTT
>NA|TRBV9|TRBJ1-1|NA
CASSETDSWNTEAFF
TGTGCCAGCAGCGAAACAGACAGCTGGAACACTGAAGCTTTCTTT
>few|TRBV6-5|TRBJ2-3|NA
CASSQYPQSSDTQYF
TGTGCCAGCAGTCAATACCCCCAAAGCTCAGATACGCAGTATTTT
>NA|TRBV4-1|TRBJ1-1|TRBD1
CASSQLTGRIAEAFF
TGCGCCAGCAGCCAACTGACAGGGCGGATAGCTGAAGCTTTCTTT
>NA|TRBV13|TRBJ2-7|TRBD2
CASSLAGGGYEQYF
TGTGCCAGCAGCTTAGCTGGCGGGGGATACGAGCAGTACTTC
>NA|TRBV10-3|TRBJ2-1|TRBD2
CAIRGGTSPNNEQFF
TGTGCCATCAGGGGCGGGACTAGCCCGAACAATGAGCAGTTCTTC
>few|TRBV19|TRBJ2-7|NA
CASSPEMTGRTYEQYF
TGTGCCAGTAGTCCCGAGATGACAGGGAGGACCTACGAGCAGTACTTC
>NA|TRBV28|TRBJ2-7|TRBD1
CASIRTGTSYEQYF
TGTGCCAGCATACGGACAGGGACCTCCTACGAGCAGTACTTC
>NA|TRBV5-6|TRBJ2-3|TRBD2
CASSSAGLHTDTQYF
TGTGCCAGCAGCTCGGCGGGACTACACACAGATACGCAGTATTTT
>NA|TRBV7-7|TRBJ2-7|NA
CASSQGPGAYEQYF
TGTGCTAGCAGCCAGGGACCGGGGGCCTACGAGCAGTACTTC
>NA|TRBV4-1|TRBJ1-1|NA
CASLPGVQGRNTEAFF
TGCGCCAGCCTGCCGGGGGTCCAGGGAAGGAACACTGAAGCTTTCTTT
>NA|TRBV6-5|TRBJ1-5|NA
CASSLTVNQPQHF
TGTGCCAGCAGCCTGACAGTCAATCAGCCCCAGCATTTT
>NA|TRBV14|TRBJ2-3|NA
CASSQPLVRTQYF
TGTGCCAGCAGCCAACCCTTAGTGAGGACGCAGTATTTT
>NA|TRBV27|TRBJ1-4|TRBD1
CASSLGDRYNEKLFF
TGTGCCAGCAGTTTAGGGGACAGATATAATGAAAAACTGTTTTTT
>NA|TRBV6-5|TRBJ2-3|TRBD2
CASRWDYTDTQYF
TGTGCCAGCAGATGGGACTACACAGATACGCAGTATTTT
>NA|TRBV6-5|TRBJ1-5|TRBD1
CASSFDRVQPQHF
TGTGCCAGCAGTTTCGACAGGGTTCAGCCCCAGCATTTT
>NA|TRBV30|TRBJ1-1|NA
CAWSVLGNTEAFF
TGTGCCTGGAGTGTACTCGGGAACACTGAAGCTTTCTTT
>NA|TRBV28|TRBJ1-1|NA
CASSQGPGRAEAFF
TGTGCCAGCAGTCAGGGGCCGGGAAGGGCTGAAGCTTTCTTT
>NA|TRBV3-1/TRBV3-2|TRBJ2-5|TRBD1
CASSQGRTGVVAQYF
TGTGCCAGCAGCCAAGGGAGGACAGGGGTAGTGGCCCAGTACTTC
>NA|TRBV6-2/TRBV6-3|TRBJ2-7|TRBD1
CASSTGQKSSYEQYF
TGTGCCAGCAGTACGGGACAGAAAAGCTCCTACGAGCAGTACTTC
>NA|TRBV6-6|TRBJ2-7|TRBD2
CASSYSSGMNPEQYF
TGTGCCAGCAGTTACTCTAGCGGGATGAATCCCGAGCAGTACTTC
>NA|TRBV7-6|TRBJ1-2|TRBD1
CASTPGGGVGGYTF
TGTGCCAGCACCCCAGGGGGCGGGGTTGGGGGCTACACCTTC
>NA|TRBV6-2/TRBV6-3|TRBJ1-6|NA
CASSYSVRGNNSPLHF
TGTGCCAGCAGTTACTCGGTCAGGGGAAATAATTCACCCCTCCACTTT
>NA|TRBV19|TRBJ1-4|TRBD1
CASKTGGAGEKLFF
TGTGCCAGTAAAACAGGGGGCGCGGGTGAAAAACTGTTTTTT
>NA|TRBV28|TRBJ2-7|TRBD1
CASSPRTGYSYEQYF
TGTGCCAGCAGTCCACGGACAGGTTACTCCTACGAGCAGTACTTC
>NA|TRBV24-1|TRBJ1-6|NA
CATAADWRSPLHF
TGTGCGACCGCGGCTGATTGGAGGTCACCCCTCCACTTT
>NA|TRBV2|TRBJ2-2|NA
CASSETAGRLTGELFF
TGTGCCAGCAGTGAAACGGCGGGACGCCTCACCGGGGAGCTGTTTTTT
>NA|TRBV4-1|TRBJ2-2|NA
CASSRYTVSAVAGELFF
TGCGCCAGCAGCCGTTACACCGTGAGCGCGGTAGCCGGGGAGCTGTTTTTT
>NA|TRBV24-1|TRBJ2-2|NA
CATSDPGTAGTGELFF
TGTGCCACCAGTGATCCCGGGACTGCGGGCACCGGGGAGCTGTTTTTT
>NA|TRBV18|TRBJ2-7|TRBD1
CASSPRRGQGYEQYF
TGTGCCAGCTCACCCCGGAGGGGACAGGGCTACGAGCAGTACTTC
>NA|TRBV12-5|TRBJ2-1|TRBD2
CASGLAGVREQFF
TGTGCTAGTGGACTAGCGGGAGTACGGGAGCAGTTCTTC
>NA|TRBV2|TRBJ2-2|TRBD2
CASGRELNTGELFF
TGTGCCAGCGGGAGGGAGTTAAACACCGGGGAGCTGTTTTTT
>NA|TRBV3-1/TRBV3-2|TRBJ1-4|TRBD1
CASSSQTRDRVTNEKLFF
TGTGCCAGCAGCTCCCAGACCCGGGACAGGGTTACTAATGAAAAACTGTTTTTT
>once|TRBV5-5|TRBJ1-1|TRBD1
CASSFRQGNTEAFF
TGTGCCAGCAGCTTTAGACAGGGGAACACTGAAGCTTTCTTT
>NA|TRBV5-1|TRBJ2-3|TRBD1
CASSEARDSSTDTQYF
TGCGCCAGCAGCGAAGCCCGGGACAGCAGCACAGATACGCAGTATTTT
>few|TRBV11-3|TRBJ1-2|NA
CASSQQGSNTNYGYTF
TGTGCCAGCAGCCAACAGGGTTCCAACACTAACTATGGCTACACCTTC
>few|TRBV14|TRBJ2-1|TRBD2
CASSPLPGLAPMDEQFF
TGTGCCAGCAGCCCCCTCCCAGGACTAGCCCCAATGGATGAGCAGTTCTTC
>NA|TRBV9|TRBJ2-3|TRBD2
CASSLRPMGAGGSTDTQYF
TGTGCCAGCAGCCTCCGCCCCATGGGAGCGGGAGGTAGCACAGATACGCAGTATTTT
>NA|TRBV19|TRBJ2-1|TRBD2
CASTTSGTSVANEQFF
TGTGCCAGTACCACATCCGGGACTAGCGTGGCCAATGAGCAGTTCTTC
>few|TRBV2|TRBJ1-5|NA
CASSDRISSNQPQHF
TGTGCCAGCAGTGATAGAATCTCTAGCAATCAGCCCCAGCATTTT
>NA|TRBV11-2|TRBJ2-7|TRBD2
CASSLASGRIYEQYF
TGTGCCAGCAGCTTAGCTAGCGGGAGGATATACGAGCAGTACTTC
>NA|TRBV18|TRBJ2-2|TRBD1
CAIRQGATGTGELFF
TGTGCCATCAGACAGGGGGCGACGGGCACCGGGGAGCTGTTTTTT
>NA|TRBV3-1/TRBV3-2|TRBJ1-5|TRBD1
CASSQDPPGQASSSQHF
TGTGCCAGCAGCCAAGATCCCCCGGGACAGGCATCCTCGTCCCAGCATTTT
>NA|TRBV28|TRBJ2-7|NA
CASSLANYEQYF
TGTGCCAGCAGTTTGGCAAACTACGAGCAGTACTTC
>NA|TRBV11-1|TRBJ2-7|TRBD1
CASSLMGQGPYEQYF
TGTGCCAGCAGCTTAATGGGACAGGGGCCCTACGAGCAGTACTTC
>NA|TRBV4-3|TRBJ1-1|TRBD1
CASSHLDRGQAFF
TGCGCCAGCAGCCATCTGGACAGGGGGCAAGCTTTCTTT
>once|TRBV19|TRBJ2-5|TRBD1
CASADREETQYF
TGTGCCAGTGCAGACAGGGAAGAGACCCAGTACTTC
>NA|TRBV5-1|TRBJ1-4|TRBD1
CASSTSGGYQKLFF
TGCGCCAGCAGCACATCAGGGGGCTATCAAAAACTGTTTTTT
>NA|TRBV9|TRBJ2-7|TRBD2
CASSVGLAGNYEQYF
TGTGCCAGCAGCGTAGGACTAGCGGGGAACTACGAGCAGTACTTC
>NA|TRBV9|TRBJ1-2|TRBD1
CASSIREGAGGYTF
TGTGCCAGCAGCATAAGAGAGGGGGCAGGTGGCTACACCTTC
>NA|TRBV4-3|TRBJ1-6|TRBD1
CASSQGGDRENSPLHF
TGCGCCAGCAGCCAAGGAGGGGACAGGGAAAATTCACCCCTCCACTTT
>NA|TRBV25-1|TRBJ2-2|NA
CASKGEFNTGELFF
TGTGCCAGCAAGGGGGAGTTTAACACCGGGGAGCTGTTTTTT